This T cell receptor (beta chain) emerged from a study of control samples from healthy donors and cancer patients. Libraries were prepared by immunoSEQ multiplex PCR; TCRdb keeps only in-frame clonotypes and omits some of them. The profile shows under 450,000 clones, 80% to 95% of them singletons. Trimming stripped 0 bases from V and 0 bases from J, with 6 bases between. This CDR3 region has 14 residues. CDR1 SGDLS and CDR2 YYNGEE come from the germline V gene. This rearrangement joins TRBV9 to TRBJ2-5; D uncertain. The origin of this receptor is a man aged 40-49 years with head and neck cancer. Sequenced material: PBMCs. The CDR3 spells CASSVGPYQETQYF. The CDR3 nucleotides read TGTGCCAGCAGCGTAGGCCCGTACCAAGAGACCCAGTACTTC.